This record covers a single T cell receptor (beta chain). This entry comes from a study of T cells in localized non-small cell lung cancer. The repertoire was sequenced with immunoSEQ multiplex PCR; TCRdb's copy has only in-frame clones and lacks some. The data contain 20,000 to 25,000 clones, 80% to 95% of them seen just once; the ten biggest clones take up 2.5% to 3%. The trim removed 4 bases at V and 3 bases at J, leaving 10 bases unmatched. In germline, CDR1 is SGHRS, CDR2 YFSETQ. The CDR3 runs 16 residues. This sequence originates from a woman aged 40-75 years with stage I lung adenocarcinoma. The chain has TRBV5-1 and TRBJ2-1; 7 nucleotides agree with TRBD2. Sequences were derived from peripheral blood, sampled before any cancer treatment. CDR3 in DNA: TGCGCCAGCAGCGTCGGGGCCGGCGGGAGCTACAATGAGCAGTTCTTC. Translating it yields CASSVGAGGSYNEQFF. Using reference TRBV5-1 and TRBJ2-1 for the parts outside the CDR3, the full variable domain is KAGVTQTPRYLIKTRGQQVTLSCSPISGHRSVSWYQQTPGQGLQFLFEYFSETQRNKGNFPGRFSGRQFSNSRSEMNVSTLELGDSALYLCASSVGAGGSYNEQFFGPGTRLTVL.